Given below is one TCR beta chain in context. Its specificity is unknown. The sample is drawn from a study of cytomegalovirus exposure and HLA in healthy donors. The PCR used 60 Vbeta and 13 Jbeta primers. Assay: immunoSEQ multiplex PCR; the TCRdb copy retains only in-frame clones and omits some. This repertoire shows fewer than 250,000 clones, roughly 81% found once; its top ten account for approximately 2.1%. Study-level points and caveats: The study put around 180 TCR beta chains on its list as cytomegalovirus-associated. Other equally common chains were less clonally expanded than HLA-associated TCR beta chains, a later analysis showed.

Sequenced input: PBMCs. The clonotype was recovered from a woman in her twenties or thirties in good health and CMV-seropositive.

The DNA of the CDR3 is TGCAGCGGAAGGACAGGGGAAGGAAACACCATATATTTT. Its protein product is CSGRTGEGNTIYF. The chain links TRBV29-1 to TRBJ1-3; 9 nucleotides agree with TRBD1. Germline V gives CDR1 SQVTM, CDR2 ANQGSEA. J was trimmed by 4 bases and V by 7 bases; bases with no gene match: 5. The CDR3 runs 13 residues.